This T cell receptor (beta chain) was retrieved from a study of T cells in Graves' hyperthyroidism and ophthalmopathy. Newly diagnosed patients aged 18 to 65 had hyperthyroidism of under 2 months' duration. Overall study findings and caveats: In blood, most of the thyroid clonotypes expanded above 0.001 were also present.

TCR beta CDR3 region amplification was performed from RNA transcripts. During a first-round RT-PCR of the TCR CDR3, the HTBI primer set was used. Via MiXCR, TCRdb re-called the multiplex PCR reads, giving one row per CDR3 protein. The top ten hold approximately 7.5% of the sample, which has roughly 420,000 distinct CDR3 sequences, roughly 14% seen once. This CDR3 has 16 residues. Germline-derived CDR1 and CDR2 are MNHEY and SVGEGT. V lost 5 bases, J lost 3 bases, and 13 bases stayed unmatched. This clonotype has ten or more counts. The antigen is unknown. The chain employs TRBV6-2 or TRBV6-3 and TRBJ2-7; TRBD2 matches at 7 bases. Material for sequencing was blood. The receptor was isolated from a woman younger than 35 with Graves' hyperthyroidism. The CDR3 here is CASSKGGGSRGYEQYF. In DNA, the CDR3 is TGTGCCAGCAGTAAAGGCGGCGGGAGTCGGGGCTACGAGCAGTACTTC.